The TCR beta chain described here comes from a study of technical replicates of blood from a handful of donors. TCRdb's copy holds only in-frame clones and misses some; the assay was immunoSEQ multiplex PCR. The table records over 85,000 clones, roughly 96% of them present only once. The V gene's germline CDR1 is MDHEN and CDR2 SYDVKM. V was pared by 2 bases and J by 0 bases, with 8 bases between. The CDR3 covers 14 residues. The source is a human donor in good health. The sample taken for sequencing was T cells isolated from PBMCs. This chain links TRBV28 with TRBJ2-7; maybe TRBD1 (5 bases). The DNA for the CDR3 is TGTGCCAGCAGTTTACTGACAGACTCCTACGAGCAGTACTTC. Encoded protein: CASSLLTDSYEQYF.